Sequencing of this T cell receptor beta chain was carried out in a study of T-cell memory formation after mild COVID-19. Study-level findings and limits: Contracting CD4+ clones sat mainly in CM and EM; CD8+ in EMRA.

Per germline, CDR1 LGHNA and CDR2 YNFKEQ. The J segment lost 6 bases and the V segment lost 0 bases, leaving 8 bases of the junction unmatched. The CDR3 spans 17 residues. Comment on this clonotype: The antigen remains unidentified.

TCRdb fed the 5' RACE reads into MiXCR, producing one record per CDR3 protein. The sample shows 150,000 or so distinct CDR3 sequences, roughly 28% of them seen only once. The clonotype was recovered from an adult woman who had mild COVID-19 (a few samples of this study predate the infection). Cell type and time point are not known. V gene TRBV4-2 combines with J gene TRBJ2-1, with TRBD2 identical over 10 bases. Sequencing was carried out using PBMCs or a T cell subset sorted from them (not recorded which). The CDR3: CASSQDFKASGGNEQFF. The CDR3 nucleotides are TGTGCCAGCAGCCAAGATTTTAAGGCTAGCGGGGGCAATGAGCAGTTCTTC.